This T cell receptor (beta chain) was recorded in a study of long-term antiretroviral therapy in people with HIV. General observations from the study: Transplant-donor-level diversity was not reached after ART, though diversity increased.

Remarks on this clone: Antigen specificity is unknown.

Version v3.0 of the immunoSEQ assay ran at survey level. Sequencing had a target that covered roughly 40,000-50,000 T-cell genomes per sample. Profiled with immunoSEQ multiplex PCR; TCRdb holds only in-frame clones, not every one. This table holds around 25,000 clones, roughly nine tenths found once. With 4 bases clipped from V and 4 bases from J, the junction kept 17 bases outside the gene matches. This CDR3 contains 19 residues. The germline CDR1 and CDR2 sequences are SGHRS and YFSETQ. J is TRBJ2-2 and V is TRBV5-1; 9 bases match TRBD2. Specimen: unsorted PBMCs, collected 1.9 years after starting antiretroviral therapy. This clonotype originated in a woman between 25 and 40 years old with HIV. The CDR3 nucleotides are TGCGCCAGCAGCCGCACAACGATTAGCGGGGGTAAGGGCACCGGGGAGCTGTTTTTT. As protein: CASSRTTISGGKGTGELFF.